The present TCR beta chain was sequenced within a study of control samples from healthy donors and cancer patients. Repertoires were generated with immunoSEQ multiplex PCR, while TCRdb's copy carries only in-frame clones and drops some. The sample carries about 180,000 clones, over 85% recorded once. CDR1 is SGHAT and CDR2 is FQNNGV in the germline V gene. Trimming shortened V by 1 base and J by 2 bases, and 8 bases separated the two germline ends. This CDR3 comprises 14 residues. V gene TRBV11-2 combines with J gene TRBJ2-5; a possible D gene is TRBD1 (6 bases). This clonotype was obtained from a man younger than 45 in good health. Sequences were obtained from blood. The CDR3 loop is CASSLVTGQETQYF. As DNA, the CDR3 is TGTGCCAGCAGCTTAGTTACAGGGCAAGAGACCCAGTACTTC.